The rows below give T cell receptor beta chains drawn from one sample of a study of T-cell memory formation after mild COVID-19. TCRdb reprocessed the 5' RACE reads via MiXCR and lists one record per CDR3 protein. The profile covers 250,000 or so distinct CDR3 sequences, with approximately 9% appearing a single time and around 23% taken by the ten largest. Sample: PBMCs or a T cell subset sorted from them (not recorded which). The origin of the receptors is a man younger than 35 who had mild COVID-19 (a few samples of this study predate the infection). Cell type and time point are not known. Each CDR3 is given with its conserved first and last residue. Each record gives: CDR3 length, V gene, clone size, D gene, J gene, CDR3 protein, CDR3 DNA. D genes are given only for firm matches. Rows may omit the clone size; those that give it use once, few, many or a size class.

len: 14; v_gene: TRBV5-1; abundance: many; d_gene: -; j_gene: TRBJ1-1; CDR3aa: CASSLSAGATEAFF; CDR3nt: TGCGCCAGCAGCTTGTCCGCGGGAGCGACTGAAGCTTTCTTT
len: 13; v_gene: TRBV6-6; abundance: few; d_gene: -; j_gene: TRBJ1-5; CDR3aa: CATSLPGAQPQHF; CDR3nt: TGTGCCACCTCCCTTCCGGGGGCTCAGCCCCAGCATTTT
len: 14; v_gene: TRBV7-2; abundance: few; d_gene: -; j_gene: TRBJ2-3; CDR3aa: CASSFAGAADTQYF; CDR3nt: TGTGCCAGCAGCTTTGCGGGGGCGGCGGATACGCAGTATTTT
len: 17; v_gene: TRBV5-1; abundance: -; d_gene: -; j_gene: TRBJ2-3; CDR3aa: CASSPRRVGERTDTQYF; CDR3nt: TGCGCCAGCAGCCCCCGACGAGTGGGGGAGCGCACAGATACGCAGTATTTT
len: 13; v_gene: TRBV7-2; abundance: few; d_gene: -; j_gene: TRBJ2-5; CDR3aa: CASSLGHPGAQYF; CDR3nt: TGTGCCAGCAGCCTGGGACACCCCGGGGCCCAGTACTTC
len: 16; v_gene: TRBV7-9; abundance: -; d_gene: TRBD2; j_gene: TRBJ2-7; CDR3aa: CASSFLRDYTSYEQYF; CDR3nt: TGTGCCAGCAGCTTTCTCCGGGACTACACCTCCTACGAGCAGTACTTC
len: 13; v_gene: TRBV29-1; abundance: few; d_gene: -; j_gene: TRBJ1-4; CDR3aa: CSVEGLSNEKLFF; CDR3nt: TGCAGCGTTGAGGGGCTTTCAAATGAAAAACTGTTTTTT
len: 15; v_gene: TRBV7-9; abundance: -; d_gene: -; j_gene: TRBJ2-7; CDR3aa: CASSAREAGKYEQYF; CDR3nt: TGTGCCAGCAGCGCGAGGGAGGCAGGGAAATACGAGCAGTACTTC
len: 13; v_gene: TRBV5-1; abundance: -; d_gene: -; j_gene: TRBJ2-5; CDR3aa: CASMVNSQETQYF; CDR3nt: TGCGCCAGCATGGTGAACAGCCAAGAGACCCAGTACTTC
len: 11; v_gene: TRBV2; abundance: few; d_gene: -; j_gene: TRBJ2-1; CDR3aa: CASSGPVEQFF; CDR3nt: TGTGCCAGCAGCGGACCGGTTGAGCAGTTCTTC
len: 13; v_gene: TRBV3-1; abundance: few; d_gene: -; j_gene: TRBJ2-5; CDR3aa: CASSLKITETQYF; CDR3nt: TGTGCCAGCAGCCTCAAGATTACGGAGACCCAGTACTTC
len: 12; v_gene: TRBV2; abundance: many; d_gene: -; j_gene: TRBJ1-1; CDR3aa: CACYRTATEAFF; CDR3nt: TGTGCCTGCTACAGGACAGCCACTGAAGCTTTCTTT
len: 14; v_gene: TRBV4-1; abundance: many; d_gene: TRBD2; j_gene: TRBJ2-3; CDR3aa: CASSPEGRGDTQYF; CDR3nt: TGCGCCAGCAGCCCAGAGGGGAGGGGAGATACGCAGTATTTT
len: 13; v_gene: TRBV12-3/TRBV12-4; abundance: many; d_gene: -; j_gene: TRBJ1-2; CDR3aa: CASSRGTGYGYTF; CDR3nt: TGTGCCAGCAGTCGGGGGACTGGCTATGGCTACACCTTC